This T cell receptor beta chain was captured by sequencing in a study of T cell repertoires in cytomegalovirus infection. The wider study: Alongside well-studied HLA-B-restricted CMV epitopes, recently identified HLA-C-restricted CMV epitopes were also used. Indications of both CMV infection and matching HLA type were provided by public TCR beta signatures.

Study-wide findings and caveats: Ex vivo, HLA-C-restricted CMV-specific TCR beta clonotypes prevailed over the rest of the response. Carriers of CMV plus the relevant HLA were identified by cumulative public TCR beta family frequency.

Concerning this clonotype itself: Its antigen is as yet unknown.

TCRdb reprocessed the reads via MiXCR and lists one record per CDR3 protein. There are about 920,000 distinct CDR3 sequences in the sample; approximately 33% occur only once, and around an eighth lies in the top ten. The specimen comprised cultured CD8+ T cells from PBMCs, sampled from culture after CMV antigen stimulation. The clonotype comes from a human donor in good health (CMV status not recorded). Some clones in this sample may be carry-over from other donors' samples.

CDR3 protein: CASSQDVEGEFYGYTF. CDR3 coding DNA: TGCGCCAGCAGCCAAGACGTCGAGGGAGAATTCTATGGCTACACCTTC. The chain has TRBV4-1 and TRBJ1-2; D unresolved. The germline V gene encodes CDR1 MGHRA and CDR2 YSYEKL. The CDR3 consists of 16 residues. With 0 bases removed from V and 4 bases from J, the gap between germline ends came to 15 bases.